The 23 T cell receptor beta chains given below trace back to one sample, sequenced in a study of T cells in Graves' hyperthyroidism and ophthalmopathy. The source material, RNA transcripts, was used to amplify TCR beta CDR3 regions. The primer set for the first-round RT-PCR of the TCR CDR3 was HTBI. Via MiXCR, TCRdb re-called the multiplex PCR reads, giving one row per CDR3 protein. The table lists some 200,000 distinct CDR3 sequences, roughly 18% of them singletons, with approximately 50% in the top ten. The sequenced sample consisted of blood. Receptors were obtained from a man aged 45-65 years with Graves' hyperthyroidism.

This clonotype was counted ten times or more. The V call is TRBV18, the J call TRBJ2-1; the match to TRBD2 covers 9 bases. This CDR3 has 16 amino acids. Germline CDR1 and CDR2: KGHSH and LQKENI. Trimming cost V 0 bases and J 7 bases; bases outside gene matches: 7. The CDR3 sequence: CASSPPIAGVTNEQFF. CDR3 bases: TGTGCCAGCTCACCACCGATAGCGGGAGTGACTAATGAGCAGTTCTTC.

The chain recombines TRBV5-4 with TRBJ2-6, with 7 bases fitting TRBD1. The V segment lost 4 bases and the J segment 1 base; nucleotides outside the gene matches: 2. From germline, CDR1 is SGHNT and CDR2 YYREEE (reference sequence). The CDR3 has 15 amino acids. CDR3 residues: CASSADRSGANVLTF. CDR3 in DNA: TGTGCCAGCAGCGCGGACAGGTCTGGGGCCAACGTCCTGACTTTC.

This clonotype was seen many times. V and J are TRBV28 and TRBJ1-5; TRBD1 matches 7 bases. Germline V gene lookup returns CDR1 MDHEN and CDR2 SYDVKM. This CDR3 is 13 amino acids long. The V and J ends lost 7 bases and 5 bases, in that order; junction bases with no gene match: 5. This CDR3 reads CASTRDSDQPQHF. CDR3 nucleotides: TGTGCCAGCACCAGGGACAGTGATCAGCCCCAGCATTTT.

This clonotype was counted a few times. The chain uses TRBV5-1 and TRBJ2-3; D possibly matches TRBD1 or TRBD2 (5 bases each). This CDR3 is built from 15 residues. CDR1 and CDR2 from the germline V gene are SGHRS and YFSETQ. V was cut by 4 bases and J by 1 base, with 13 bases left in between. The CDR3 nucleotides are TGCGCCAGCAGCAGGGACGGGGACCGCACAGATACGCAGTATTTT. Translated: CASSRDGDRTDTQYF.

This clonotype was counted at least ten times. The chain uses TRBV29-1 and TRBJ2-2; 7 nucleotides match TRBD2. With 0 bases clipped from V and 6 bases from J, the junction kept 16 bases outside the gene matches. The germline gives CDR1 SQVTM, CDR2 ANQGSEA. The CDR3 is 18 residues long. CDR3 protein: CSVEDFASGDSSSGELFF. CDR3 in DNA: TGCAGCGTTGAAGATTTTGCTAGCGGAGATTCTTCGTCCGGGGAGCTGTTTTTT.

This clonotype occurred many times. The chain joins TRBV3-1 to TRBJ1-6; D unclear. Germline V gene sequence: CDR1 LGHDT, CDR2 YNNKEL (reference sequence). V lost 3 bases to trimming and J lost 4 bases, with 7 bases between them. CDR3 size: 14 residues. This CDR3 is CASSQSDYNSPLHF. The CDR3 DNA follows: TGTGCCAGCAGCCAGTCAGATTATAATTCACCCCTCCACTTT.

V is TRBV4-1 and J is TRBJ2-5; maybe TRBD1 (8 bases). The V end lost 3 bases, the J end lost 4 bases, and 24 bases lay between the germline ends. The germline V gene encodes CDR1 MGHRA and CDR2 YSYEKL. The CDR3 covers 18 residues. The CDR3 sequence: CASSHTLTGVGGGETQYF. The CDR3 DNA reads as TGCGCCAGCAGCCACACACTGACAGGGGTGGGAGGGGGAGAGACCCAGTACTTC.

V is TRBV12-3 or TRBV12-4 and J is TRBJ1-1; TRBD1 might be the D (5 bases). V shed 8 bases and J shed 1 base, with 14 bases lying between them. The CDR3 is 14 residues long. The CDR3 sequence is CASRGIEGNTEAFF. In DNA, the CDR3 is TGTGCCAGCCGGGGGATTGAGGGGAACACTGAAGCTTTCTTT.

In its sample, this clonotype was seen many times. The J gene is TRBJ2-1, the V gene TRBV7-8, with TRBD2 matching 7 bases. CDR1 and CDR2 (germline): SGHVS, FQNEAQ. The junction had 4 bases not matched to a gene; V was cut back by 3 bases and J by 5 bases. The CDR3 covers 14 residues. In DNA, the CDR3 is TGTGCCAGCAGCTTGGTAGCGGGCCACAATGAGCAGTTCTTC. This sequence encodes CASSLVAGHNEQFF. Looking up the rest from reference TRBV7-8 and TRBJ2-1 gives the full variable domain: GAGVSQSPRYKVAKRGQDVALRCDPISGHVSLFWYQQALGQGPEFLTYFQNEAQLDKSGLPSDRFFAERPEGSVSTLKIQRTQQEDSAVYLCASSLVAGHNEQFFGPGTRLTVL.

The chain employs TRBV30 and TRBJ2-3; 10 nucleotides match TRBD2. The CDR3 runs 16 residues. Per germline, CDR1 GTSNPN and CDR2 SVGIG (reference sequence). Trimming at V came to 1 base and at J to 4 bases, leaving 8 bases not matched to a gene. The CDR3 here is CAWSGGSGRFPDTQYF. CDR3 nucleotide sequence: TGTGCCTGGAGTGGGGGTAGCGGGAGGTTCCCAGATACGCAGTATTTT.

This clonotype appeared a few times. A much larger clone differs from this one at a single base, so this may be a read error. The chain joins TRBV7-9 to TRBJ1-5; no firm D call. CDR3 length: 12 residues. Germline V gene data show CDR1 as SEHNR and CDR2 as FQNEAQ (reference sequence). V dropped 8 bases and J dropped 3 bases, with 8 bases sitting between them. Written as DNA, the CDR3 is TGTGCCAGCTCAAACCCCAATCAGCCCCAGCATTTT. Translating it yields CASSNPNQPQHF.

This clonotype occurred many times. The CDR3 coding sequence is TGCAGCTCTCCCTTGGGGTCCGATACGCAGTATTTT. It is translated as CSSPLGSDTQYF. The rearrangement uses TRBV29-1 and TRBJ2-3; D is uncertain. The CDR3 contains 12 residues. Per germline, CDR1 SQVTM and CDR2 ANQGSEA. Between the trimmed V and J ends, which lost 8 bases and 6 bases, there was a span of 15 bases.

This chain joins TRBV30 and TRBJ2-4; D unresolved. Germline CDR1 GTSNPN, CDR2 SVGIG (reference sequence). This CDR3 region has 15 residues. Between the trimmed V and J ends, which lost 2 bases and 0 bases, there was a span of 11 bases. CDR3 coding DNA: TGTGCCTGGAGTCGAGACAACCTAGCCAAAAACATTCAGTACTTC. Its protein is CAWSRDNLAKNIQYF.

This clonotype came up many times. J is TRBJ1-4 and V is TRBV20-1; no clear D. Germline V lookup: CDR1 DFQATT, CDR2 SNEGSKA (reference sequence). The CDR3 loop spans 16 amino acids. V was pared by 3 bases and J by 7 bases, with 21 bases between. The CDR3 sequence: CSARSPYRGWSEKLFF. The CDR3, as DNA: TGCAGTGCTAGGTCGCCGTACCGGGGTTGGAGTGAAAAACTGTTTTTT.

The chain links TRBV5-4 to TRBJ2-7; 10 nucleotides line up with TRBD1. The CDR3 is 15 residues long. Unmatched junction bases numbered 10, after V lost 7 bases and J lost 3 bases. Germline V gene lookup returns CDR1 SGHNT and CDR2 YYREEE (reference sequence). The CDR3 DNA sequence: TGTGCCAGCGCACCCGGGACAGGGGTTCTCTACGAGCAGTACTTC. This codes for CASAPGTGVLYEQYF.

This clonotype was recorded at least ten times. This chain joins TRBV6-6 and TRBJ1-1; D is ambiguous. The CDR3 extends over 14 amino acids. Germline CDR1 and CDR2: MNHNY and SVGAGI (reference sequence). V shed 0 bases and J shed 3 bases, with 8 bases lying between them. CDR3 DNA sequence: TGTGCCAGCAGTTACTCAGGGCAGGACACTGAAGCTTTCTTT. Amino acids: CASSYSGQDTEAFF.

This clonotype was observed at least ten times. The chain has TRBV5-1 and TRBJ1-1; D is possibly TRBD1 (5 bases). The germline V and J ends were trimmed by 5 bases and 0 bases, with 8 bases remaining between them. Looked up from germline, CDR1 is SGHRS and CDR2 is YFSETQ. This CDR3 is built from 13 residues. DNA for the CDR3: TGCGCCAGCAGAGTGACAGTGAACACTGAAGCTTTCTTT. Translated: CASRVTVNTEAFF.

CDR3 amino acids: CASSFRGGDWYGYTF. CDR3 in DNA: TGTGCCAGCAGTTTTAGAGGGGGCGACTGGTATGGCTACACCTTC. The chain employs TRBV27 and TRBJ1-2, with 7 bases fitting TRBD1. The ends lost 3 bases at V and 5 bases at J; junction bases unmatched: 9. Looked up from germline, CDR1 is MNHEY and CDR2 is SMNVEV (reference sequence). The CDR3 has 15 amino acids.

V and J are TRBV15 and TRBJ1-6; D is ambiguous. Germline V gives CDR1 LNHNV, CDR2 YYDKDF (reference sequence). This CDR3 has 14 amino acids. V was clipped by 5 bases and J by 4 bases, with 9 bases between them. The chain's CDR3 is CATSPTDYNSPLHF. The CDR3 DNA is TGTGCCACCAGCCCGACTGATTATAATTCACCCCTCCACTTT.

A few counts support this clonotype. The chain employs TRBV28 and TRBJ1-6, with D perhaps matching TRBD1 (6 bases). Per the germline V gene, CDR1 is MDHEN and CDR2 is SYDVKM. V was shortened by 10 bases and J by 4 bases, with 17 bases between the two germline ends. The CDR3 loop spans 15 amino acids. CDR3 nucleotide sequence: TGTGCCACCATCAGGGGCCTCGATTATAATTCACCCCTCCACTTT. This translates into CATIRGLDYNSPLHF.

This clonotype was seen ten or more times. The rearrangement joins TRBV12-3 or TRBV12-4 to TRBJ2-7; D is undetermined. This CDR3 is 14 amino acids long. The V end lost 6 bases, the J end lost 0 bases, and 12 bases lay between the germline ends. The CDR3 bases are TGTGCCAGCAGCACCGACGGTAGCTCCTACGAGCAGTACTTC. This codes for CASSTDGSSYEQYF.

This sequence joins TRBV28 and TRBJ2-7; 9 positions agree with TRBD2. The CDR3 is 15 residues long. V dropped 9 bases and J dropped 7; count of bases not matched to a gene: 16. The germline V gene encodes CDR1 MDHEN and CDR2 SYDVKM. The DNA for the CDR3 is TGTGCCAGTAAGCGGGAGGTCTCTAGTTCGGGAGAGCAGTACTTC. It specifies CASKREVSSSGEQYF.

This clonotype has more than one count but fewer than ten. A much larger clone sits a single nucleotide away, making a read error possible. The J gene is TRBJ1-4, the V gene TRBV19; no reliable D call. The V end was cut by 6 bases, the J end by 7 bases, with 24 bases between. Germline values: CDR1 LNHDA, CDR2 SQIVND (reference sequence). CDR3 size: 17 residues. The CDR3 DNA is TGTGCCAGTAGCGACGACGACGGAACACGGAGAGTTGAAAAACTGTTTTTT. It encodes CASSDDDGTRRVEKLFF.